Each of the 2 T cell receptor beta chains below was sequenced from the same sample in a study of cytomegalovirus exposure and HLA in healthy donors. Primers included in the PCR were 60 Vbeta and 13 Jbeta primers. This table comes from immunoSEQ multiplex PCR, and its TCRdb copy is limited to in-frame clones, with some not included. The sample holds roughly 120,000 clones, about 81% seen once. The material sequenced was PBMCs. The receptors originated from a woman aged 40-49 years in good health and CMV-seropositive.

This chain joins TRBV29-1 and TRBJ2-3; TRBD2 matches at 16 bases. The CDR3 consists of 18 residues. Germline trimming cut 2 bases from V and 4 bases from J; bases unmatched to any gene: 9. Germline V lookup: CDR1 SQVTM, CDR2 ANQGSEA. The CDR3 reads CSVELGTSGGAGADTQYF. In nucleotides, the CDR3 is TGCAGCGTTGAACTCGGGACTAGCGGGGGGGCCGGGGCAGATACGCAGTATTTT.

The genes are TRBV28 and TRBJ1-1; a weak D match, TRBD1 (5 bases). The CDR3 sequence is 14 residues long. V was shortened by 10 bases and J by 0 bases, with 15 bases between the two germline ends. Germline V gene lookup returns CDR1 MDHEN and CDR2 SYDVKM. The CDR3 DNA reads as TGTGCCACCCGATGGGGCGGCATGAACACTGAAGCTTTCTTT. Residues: CATRWGGMNTEAFF.